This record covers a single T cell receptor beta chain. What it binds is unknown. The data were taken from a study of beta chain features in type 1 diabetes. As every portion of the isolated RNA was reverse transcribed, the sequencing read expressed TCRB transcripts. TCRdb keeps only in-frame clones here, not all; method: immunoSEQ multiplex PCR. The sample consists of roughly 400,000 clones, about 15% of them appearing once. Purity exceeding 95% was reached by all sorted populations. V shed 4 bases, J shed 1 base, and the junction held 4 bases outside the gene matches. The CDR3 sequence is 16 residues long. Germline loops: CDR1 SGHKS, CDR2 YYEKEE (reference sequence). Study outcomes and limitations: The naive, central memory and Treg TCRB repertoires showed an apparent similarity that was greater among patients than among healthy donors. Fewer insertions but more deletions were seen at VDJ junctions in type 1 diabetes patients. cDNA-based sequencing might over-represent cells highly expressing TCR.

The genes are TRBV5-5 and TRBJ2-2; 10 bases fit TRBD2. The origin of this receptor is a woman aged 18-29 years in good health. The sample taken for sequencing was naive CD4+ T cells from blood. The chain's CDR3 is CASSRWTSGNTGELFF. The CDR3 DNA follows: TGTGCCAGCAGCCGATGGACTAGCGGGAACACCGGGGAGCTGTTTTTT.